A single sample gave rise to the 2 T cell receptor beta chains below, sequenced in a study of shared clonotypes between healthy human individuals. The repertoire was sequenced with immunoSEQ multiplex PCR; TCRdb's copy has only in-frame clones and lacks some. The table has 950,000 to 1,100,000 clones, approximately 72% seen once. Sequenced: memory CD4+ T cells sorted from blood. Described subset: CD45RA-negative fraction. These receptors all stem from a man between 18 and 35 years old in good health.

Only one count was recorded for this clone. This chain links TRBV25-1 with TRBJ1-6; D might be TRBD1 (5 bases). Germline CDR1 MGHDK, CDR2 SYGVNS. This CDR3 region has 18 residues. Trimming removed 1 base from V and 0 bases from J, with 13 bases in between. CDR3 DNA sequence: TGTGCCAGCAGTGAATCAGCCGGGGGAGGCTCCTATAATTCACCCCTCCACTTT. This codes for CASSESAGGGSYNSPLHF. Combining the CDR3 with reference TRBV25-1 and TRBJ1-6 gives the whole variable domain EADIYQTPRYLVIGTGKKITLECSQTMGHDKMYWYQQDPGMELHLIHYSYGVNSTEKGDLSSESTVSRIRTEHFPLTLESARPSHTSQYLCASSESAGGGSYNSPLHFGNGTRLTVT.

This chain joins TRBV21-1 and TRBJ1-2. TRBV21-1 is noted as a pseudogene. This CDR3 is 17 amino acids long. The CDR3 sequence is CASSKDPGTAVRYGYTF. DNA for the CDR3: TGTGCCAGCAGCAAAGACCCCGGGACGGCTGTGCGGTATGGCTACACCTTC.